Below, 3 T cell receptor beta chains from the same sample are listed, as sequenced in a study of CD8 T cells in ankylosing spondylitis. TCRdb passed the 5' RACE reads through MiXCR, listing each CDR3 protein once. The sample includes tens of thousands of distinct CDR3 sequences, about 27% of them seen just once. Specimen: blood, either unsorted or a sorted T cell fraction (not recorded which). These receptors were collected from a male donor with ankylosing spondylitis or in good health (not recorded which).

This clonotype showed up just a few times. The chain has TRBV7-8 and TRBJ2-3, with 11 bases matching TRBD1. The germline V gene has CDR1 SGHVS and CDR2 FQNEAQ. The CDR3 consists of 16 residues. After removal of 3 bases from V and 3 bases from J, the junction contained 5 bases not matched to a gene. In DNA, the CDR3 is TGTGCCAGCAGCTTTTGGACAGGGGGCCTGACAGATACGCAGTATTTT. Translated: CASSFWTGGLTDTQYF.

This clonotype appeared a few times. V is TRBV6-1 and J is TRBJ2-3, with TRBD2 identical over 8 bases. Germline V gives CDR1 MNHNS, CDR2 SASEGT. CDR3 length equals 16 residues. With 7 bases clipped from V and 0 bases from J, the junction kept 9 bases outside the gene matches. Here the CDR3 reads CASTPPAGASTDTQYF. The CDR3 region has the DNA TGTGCCAGCACCCCCCCAGCGGGGGCTAGCACAGATACGCAGTATTTT.

Here the CDR3 reads CASSSGGPGTYEQYF. The DNA of the CDR3 is TGTGCCAGCAGCTCCGGCGGGCCGGGCACGTACGAGCAGTACTTC. The rearrangement joins TRBV7-2 to TRBJ2-7; tentatively, D is TRBD2 (5 bases). V was trimmed by 4 bases and J by 4 bases, leaving 17 bases between them. This CDR3 comprises 15 residues. The germline V gene has CDR1 SGHTA and CDR2 FQGNSA. Using reference TRBV7-2 and TRBJ2-7 for the parts outside the CDR3, the full variable domain is GAGVSQSPSNKVTEKGKDVELRCDPISGHTALYWYRQSLGQGLEFLIYFQGNSAPDKSGLPSDRFSAERTGGSVSTLTIQRTQQEDSAVYLCASSSGGPGTYEQYFGPGTRLTVT.